This TCR beta chain was profiled in a study of blood T cell repertoires in COVID-19. Measured with immunoSEQ multiplex PCR; TCRdb has only the in-frame clones, and not every one. Counted here are 90,000 to 150,000 clones, around nine tenths occurring once; the ten biggest clones make up about 18%. Looked up from germline, CDR1 is LNHDA and CDR2 is SQIVND (reference sequence). V was pared by 4 bases and J by 0 bases, with 13 bases between. CDR3 length: 15 residues. This sequence originates from a human donor with acute or convalescent COVID-19. The donor label of this sample is uncertain. The sequenced sample consisted of peripheral blood. The chain uses TRBV19 and TRBJ2-7; D may be TRBD1 (6 bases). The CDR3 sequence: CASSKGQPSSYEQYF. The CDR3 bases are TGTGCCAGTAGTAAAGGACAGCCTAGCTCCTACGAGCAGTACTTC.